The clone carrying this T cell receptor (beta chain) occurred once. No antigen is known for it. This entry comes from a study of CD8+ T cells in alopecia areata. Study-wide background: Treated patients were dosed with oral tofacitinib, taking 5 to 10 mg twice daily. Study-wide findings and caveats: Patients displayed less clarity in TCR sharing than mice, a finding possibly related to HLA.

Alopecia areata patients had lesional scalp punch biopsies and peripheral blood taken from them. PBMCs served as the source from which CD4+ and CD8+ T cells were sorted. Extraction of RNA preceded its reverse transcription into cDNA, which served as the sequencing template. Data came from immunoSEQ multiplex PCR; TCRdb stores just in-frame clones and leaves some out. Of more than 150,000 clones listed, 59% were seen once; the top ten hold over 12%. The V end was cut by 0 bases, the J end by 2 bases, with 11 bases between. Germline lookup yields CDR1 SGHRS and CDR2 YFSETQ. CDR3 length equals 15 residues.

The TCR sequence derives from a human donor with alopecia areata. The input for sequencing was CD4+ T cells sorted from blood, taken at week 0. The chain uses TRBV5-1 and TRBJ2-5; possible D gene TRBD2, 5 bases. The DNA of the CDR3 is TGCGCCAGCAGCTTGGACAAGCGGATACAAGAGACCCAGTACTTC. Translation: CASSLDKRIQETQYF.